The rows below give T cell receptor beta chains drawn from one sample of a study of CD8 T cells in ankylosing spondylitis. TCRdb processed the 5' RACE reads anew with MiXCR; each CDR3 protein has one entry. The table has fewer than 400,000 distinct CDR3 sequences, roughly 14% seen once; the top ten hold 0.95% to 1.4%. The sequencing sample was made of blood, either unsorted or a sorted T cell fraction (not recorded which). These receptors came from a male donor with ankylosing spondylitis or in good health (not recorded which). Each CDR3 is given with its conserved first and last residue. The D gene is left open where the match is weak. Only some rows state a clone size, as once, few, many or a class for expanded clones.

few	TRBD2	TRBV12-3/TRBV12-4	TRBJ2-1	TGTGCCAGCAGATATAGACTAGCATCCACACATGAGCAGTTCTTC	CASRYRLASTHEQFF
NA	TRBD1	TRBV12-3/TRBV12-4	TRBJ2-3	TGTGCCAGCAGTCACCTGAGGGGCCAGGGGGTCACAGATACGCAGTATTTT	CASSHLRGQGVTDTQYF
many	NA	TRBV20-1	TRBJ1-2	TGCAGTGCTAGGGTTCGAGAGACATCAGACTACACCTTC	CSARVRETSDYTF
few	NA	TRBV7-9	TRBJ2-1	TGTGCCAGCAGCCTACGTCTGAATGAGCAGTTCTTC	CASSLRLNEQFF
NA	TRBD1	TRBV3-1	TRBJ2-5	TGTGCCAGCAGCCACGGGACAGCAGAGACCCAGTACTTC	CASSHGTAETQYF
NA	NA	TRBV29-1	TRBJ2-5	TGCAGCGTGGACGGCCGGGACTCGGGTTTGCCCCAGTACTTC	CSVDGRDSGLPQYF
many	TRBD1	TRBV5-6	TRBJ1-5	TGTGCCAGCAGCTTCCGACAGGGCGGGCAGCCCCAGCATTTT	CASSFRQGGQPQHF
NA	NA	TRBV6-2/TRBV6-3	TRBJ2-1	TGTGCCAGCACTCTCCTTTCAGCCGGTCCTCAGTTCTTC	CASTLLSAGPQFF
few	NA	TRBV5-1	TRBJ2-1	TGCGCCAGCAGCAGGTCAGGGGACGACTACAATGAGCAGTTCTTC	CASSRSGDDYNEQFF
many	NA	TRBV12-3/TRBV12-4	TRBJ2-3	TGTGCCAGCAGTTTAGGAGGGTATAGCACAGATACGCAGTATTTT	CASSLGGYSTDTQYF
few	NA	TRBV12-3/TRBV12-4	TRBJ2-2	TGTGCCAGCAGACGTCCCTGGACAGGGAGGGGCGGGGAGCTGTTTTTT	CASRRPWTGRGGELFF
NA	NA	TRBV5-8	TRBJ2-6	TGTGCCAGCAGTCGGGATTTCTCTGGGGCCAACGTCCTGACTTTC	CASSRDFSGANVLTF
few	TRBD1	TRBV6-1	TRBJ2-7	TGTGCCAGCAGGGACAGGGGGGAGCTTTACGAGCAGTACTTC	CASRDRGELYEQYF
few	TRBD2	TRBV12-3/TRBV12-4	TRBJ2-2	TGTGCCAGCAGTTTTACTAGCGGGAATGCCGGGGAGCTGTTTTTT	CASSFTSGNAGELFF
NA	NA	TRBV19	TRBJ2-1	TGTGCCACAGGGTACTACAATGAGCAGTTCTTC	CATGYYNEQFF
many	TRBD2	TRBV7-2	TRBJ2-1	TGTGCCAGCAGCTTAACCCTAGCGGGGGGGCCACCTGAGCAGTTCTTC	CASSLTLAGGPPEQFF
few	TRBD1	TRBV5-1	TRBJ2-7	TGCGCCAGCAGCCGGGACAGGGACCCCTCCTACGAGCAGTACTTC	CASSRDRDPSYEQYF
NA	TRBD2	TRBV7-9	TRBJ2-4	TGTGCCAGCAGCCCTTCCGGGGGGGGGAACATTCAGTACTTC	CASSPSGGGNIQYF
few	NA	TRBV6-5	TRBJ2-1	TGTGCCAGCACTCAGTTGCATGAGCAGTTCTTC	CASTQLHEQFF
NA	TRBD2	TRBV5-1	TRBJ2-1	TGCGCCAGCAGCTTGCTTGGGACTAGCGGGAGTTTGTGGGACAATGAGCAGTTCTTC	CASSLLGTSGSLWDNEQFF
NA	NA	TRBV4-1	TRBJ1-2	TGCGCCAGCAGCCAAGCTCGGGATTCAAACTATGGCTACACCTTC	CASSQARDSNYGYTF
many	NA	TRBV3-1	TRBJ1-5	TGTGCCAGCAGCCAAGGACAGGATAGCAATCAGCCCCAGCATTTT	CASSQGQDSNQPQHF
NA	TRBD2	TRBV18	TRBJ2-1	TGTGCCAGCTCACCTGCATTAGCGGGGGGGCAAGAGCAGTTCTTC	CASSPALAGGQEQFF
few	TRBD1	TRBV20-1	TRBJ2-5	TGCAGTGCTAGAGTATGGACAGGGGGCGTGGAGACCCAGTACTTC	CSARVWTGGVETQYF
NA	NA	TRBV7-9	TRBJ2-7	TGTGCCAGCAGCTTAGGAGGCAGCTCCAGCGAGCAGTACTTC	CASSLGGSSSEQYF
once	NA	TRBV18	TRBJ1-1	TGTGCCAGCTCAAAGGACACGAACACTGAAGCTTTCTTT	CASSKDTNTEAFF
few	NA	TRBV5-1	TRBJ1-3	TGCCCCAGCGCTCCACGGGGGGGCCAAGGAAACACCATATATTTT	CPSAPRGGQGNTIYF
NA	NA	TRBV30	TRBJ1-2	TGTGCCTGGAGTGTTGAGCTTGGCTACACCTTC	CAWSVELGYTF
few	TRBD2	TRBV3-1	TRBJ2-2	TGTGCCAGCAGCCTCCATTCTAGCGGGGGGGGATACACCGGGGAGCTGTTTTTT	CASSLHSSGGGYTGELFF
NA	NA	TRBV12-3/TRBV12-4	TRBJ1-3	TGTGCCAGCACCTACGGGCGTTCTGGAAACACCATATATTTT	CASTYGRSGNTIYF
NA	NA	TRBV7-2	TRBJ2-7	TGTGCCAGCAGGGCCCTACCGGCAACCCACGAGCAGTACTTC	CASRALPATHEQYF